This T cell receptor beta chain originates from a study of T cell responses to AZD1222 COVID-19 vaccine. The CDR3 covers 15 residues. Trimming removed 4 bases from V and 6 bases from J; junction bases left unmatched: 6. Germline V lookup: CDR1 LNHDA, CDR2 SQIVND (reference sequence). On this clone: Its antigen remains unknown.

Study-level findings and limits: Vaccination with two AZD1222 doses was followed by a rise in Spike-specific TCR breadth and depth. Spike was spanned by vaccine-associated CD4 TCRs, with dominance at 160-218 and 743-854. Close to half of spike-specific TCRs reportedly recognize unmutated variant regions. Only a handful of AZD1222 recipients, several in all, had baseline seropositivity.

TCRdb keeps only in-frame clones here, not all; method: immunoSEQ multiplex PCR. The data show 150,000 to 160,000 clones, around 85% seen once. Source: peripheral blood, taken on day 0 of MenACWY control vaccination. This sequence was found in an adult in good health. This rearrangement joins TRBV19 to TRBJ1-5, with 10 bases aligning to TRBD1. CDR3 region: CASSRGTGVAQPQHF. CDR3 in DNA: TGTGCCAGTAGTAGAGGGACAGGGGTGGCTCAGCCCCAGCATTTT.